This entry lists 28 T cell receptor beta chains sequenced from one sample in a study of shared clonotypes between healthy human individuals. Sequencing was performed with immunoSEQ multiplex PCR; in TCRdb, only in-frame clones are kept and a portion is missing. Of some 2.1 million clones listed, 85% to 95% are singletons. Material for sequencing was naive CD4+ T cells sorted from blood. The subset is: CD45RA+ positively selected. These receptors were collected from a young man in good health.

The CDR3 DNA follows: TGTGCCATCAGAGCAGGGGCAGATACGCAGTATTTT. The encoded protein is CAIRAGADTQYF. The chain couples TRBV10-3 to TRBJ2-3; D is possibly TRBD1 (6 bases). V lost 6 bases and J lost 4, with 8 bases in between. Germline assignment: CDR1 ENHRY and CDR2 SYGVKD. This CDR3 comprises 12 residues.

The genes are TRBV7-2 and TRBJ1-6; D unresolved. CDR1 and CDR2 (germline): SGHTA, FQGNSA. CDR3 length: 15 amino acids. Trimming removed 0 bases from V and 7 bases from J, with 10 bases in between. CDR3 DNA: TGTGCCAGCAGCTTAGCGGAGGGAGTCAATTCACCCCTCCACTTT. Its translation is CASSLAEGVNSPLHF.

The chain combines TRBV19 with TRBJ1-2; D gene unclear. CDR3 length: 13 residues. Per germline, CDR1 LNHDA and CDR2 SQIVND (reference sequence). V was pared by 3 bases and J by 7 bases, with 12 bases between. CDR3 coding DNA: TGTGCCAGTAGTATTCAGGATATCGGTGGCTACACCTTC. This translates into CASSIQDIGGYTF. Filled out from reference TRBV19 and TRBJ1-2, the complete variable domain reads DGGITQSPKYLFRKEGQNVTLSCEQNLNHDAMYWYRQDPGQGLRLIYYSQIVNDFQKGDIAEGYSVSREKKESFPLTVTSAQKNPTAFYLCASSIQDIGGYTFGSGTRLTVV.

The chain uses TRBV2 and TRBJ1-6, with D unclear. Germline CDR1 SNHLY, CDR2 FYNNEI. The CDR3 sequence is 13 residues long. Trimming left V 7 bases short and J 7 bases short, with 11 bases between. The CDR3 spells CASKVGPNSPLHF. The CDR3 DNA reads TGTGCCAGCAAGGTCGGACCAAATTCACCCCTCCACTTT.

V and J are TRBV6-6 and TRBJ2-7; D not certain. V lost 6 bases, J lost 7 bases, and 10 bases lay in between. Germline CDR1 MNHNY, CDR2 SVGAGI (reference sequence). This CDR3 comprises 11 residues. The chain's CDR3 is CASSSPIEQYF. Here the CDR3 DNA reads TGTGCCAGCAGCTCCCCTATAGAGCAGTACTTC.

The rearrangement links TRBV5-1 to TRBJ1-4; 9 nucleotides align to TRBD1. V was pared by 0 bases and J by 7 bases, with 4 bases of the junction left unmatched. The CDR3 contains 15 residues. Looked up from germline, CDR1 is SGHRS and CDR2 is YFSETQ. As DNA, the CDR3 is TGCGCCAGCAGCTTGGCGTCGGACAGGGGTGAAAAACTGTTTTTT. This gives the protein CASSLASDRGEKLFF.

The gene calls are TRBV5-6 and TRBJ2-1, with 9 bases aligning to TRBD1. Germline V gene data show CDR1 as SGHDT and CDR2 as YYEEEE. V trimming: 3 bases; J trimming: 8 bases; junction bases outside the gene matches: 12. The CDR3 length is 16 residues. The DNA for the CDR3 is TGTGCCAGCAGCTATTTGGGACAGGGTTACGGCGATGAGCAGTTCTTC. Protein product: CASSYLGQGYGDEQFF.

The J gene is TRBJ1-1, the V gene TRBV5-1; D is ambiguous. V was pared by 3 bases and J by 0 bases, with 15 bases between. This CDR3 region has 16 residues. Germline CDR1 and CDR2: SGHRS and YFSETQ. As DNA, the CDR3 is TGCGCCAGCAGCTCCGACGCAGTGCTTTTGAACACTGAAGCTTTCTTT. The encoded protein is CASSSDAVLLNTEAFF.

J is TRBJ2-2 and V is TRBV4-3, with D possibly matching TRBD2 (5 bases). The CDR3 extends over 15 amino acids. Germline V gene data show CDR1 as LGHNA and CDR2 as YSLEER. V shed 7 bases and J shed 1 base, with 13 bases lying between them. This CDR3 is CASTHGLENTGELFF. DNA for the CDR3: TGCGCCAGCACCCACGGACTGGAGAACACCGGGGAGCTGTTTTTT.

The chain recombines TRBV10-2 with TRBJ1-2; D is perhaps TRBD1 (5 bases). In germline, CDR1 is WSHSY, CDR2 SAAADI. The CDR3 runs to 16 residues. Trimming cost V 6 bases and J 2 bases, with 19 bases left between them. The CDR3 DNA reads as TGCGCCAGCAGGGAAAGGGGAGACATGAGGAACTATGGCTACACCTTC. Encoded protein: CASRERGDMRNYGYTF.

The rearrangement uses TRBV10-1 and TRBJ2-2; 8 bases agree with TRBD1. With V trimmed by 5 bases and J by 4 bases, 6 bases remained unmatched. Per germline, CDR1 WNHNN and CDR2 SYGVQD (reference sequence). CDR3 size: 15 residues. In DNA form, the CDR3 reads TGCGCCAGCAGTAAGACAGGGGCGGGCACCGGGGAGCTGTTTTTT. Translation gives CASSKTGAGTGELFF.

About this clone: The same CDR3 can be traced to other DNA sequences in this sample. The chain has TRBV5-1 and TRBJ2-7; the match to TRBD1 covers 8 bases. V shed 0 bases, J shed 4 bases, and the junction held 3 bases outside the gene matches. Looked up from germline, CDR1 is SGHRS and CDR2 is YFSETQ. This CDR3 is built from 14 residues. CDR3 nucleotides: TGCGCCAGCAGCTTGGGGCAGGGGGCTTACGAGCAGTACTTC. It codes for CASSLGQGAYEQYF.

The count of this clone is one. The chain joins TRBV5-4 to TRBJ2-1, with unresolved D. The CDR3 loop spans 13 amino acids. With 4 bases removed from V and 7 bases from J, the gap between germline ends came to 12 bases. Germline values: CDR1 SGHNT, CDR2 YYREEE (reference sequence). The CDR3 DNA reads as TGTGCCAGCAGCCCTTCGGAAGGAAATGAGCAGTTCTTC. This sequence encodes CASSPSEGNEQFF.

The V and J genes are TRBV29-1 and TRBJ2-7; D is undetermined. The V and J ends lost 4 bases and 10 bases respectively, with 11 bases between them. Germline V CDR1 and CDR2: SQVTM, ANQGSEA. The CDR3 length is 10 residues. DNA of the CDR3: TGCAGCGTTGCCTACGACACCCAGTACTTC. It specifies CSVAYDTQYF.

The rearrangement uses TRBV28 and TRBJ2-4; tentatively, D is TRBD1 (5 bases). Germline CDR1 MDHEN, CDR2 SYDVKM. This CDR3 region has 16 residues. V was trimmed by 3 bases and J by 0 bases, leaving 12 bases between them. Here the CDR3 reads CASSFQGFIAKNIQYF. CDR3 bases: TGTGCCAGCAGTTTTCAGGGATTCATAGCCAAAAACATTCAGTACTTC.

This clone was detected once. The rearrangement links TRBV11-2 to TRBJ2-7, with D unclear. CDR1 is SGHAT and CDR2 is FQNNGV in the germline V gene. V was pared by 2 bases and J by 4 bases, with 12 bases between. The length of the CDR3 is 14 residues. DNA for the CDR3: TGTGCCAGCAGCTTAAAAACGGTTGGGTACGAGCAGTACTTC. This encodes CASSLKTVGYEQYF.

Remarks on this clone: A much larger clone differs from this one at a single base, so this may be a read error. This rearrangement joins TRBV6-5 to TRBJ1-3; no firm D call. The CDR3 sequence is 12 residues long. CDR1 and CDR2 (germline): MNHEY, SVGAGI. V lost 7 bases and J lost 0, with 4 bases in between. CDR3 region: CASIDSGNTIYF. CDR3 bases: TGTGCCAGCATCGACTCTGGAAACACCATATATTTT.

The gene calls are TRBV6-5 and TRBJ2-7, with unresolved D. This CDR3 is 12 amino acids long. Germline V CDR1 and CDR2: MNHEY, SVGAGI. Trimming cost V 11 bases and J 4 bases, with 15 bases left between them. The CDR3: CACRRSDYEQYF. Here the CDR3 DNA reads TGTGCCTGTAGGCGGTCGGATTACGAGCAGTACTTC.

The V and J genes are TRBV27 and TRBJ2-3; 9 positions match TRBD2. In germline, CDR1 is MNHEY, CDR2 SMNVEV (reference sequence). Trimming removed 5 bases from V and 5 bases from J; junction bases left unmatched: 11. The CDR3 is 16 amino acids. In nucleotides, the CDR3 is TGTGCCAGCAGTCTTGAGGCGGGAGGGCCAGGAGATACGCAGTATTTT. Amino acid sequence: CASSLEAGGPGDTQYF.

The J gene is TRBJ2-2, the V gene TRBV6-5; the D gene is possibly TRBD2 (5 bases). Trimming stripped 6 bases from V and 0 bases from J, with 11 bases between. This CDR3 spans 15 amino acids. CDR1 and CDR2 (germline): MNHEY, SVGAGI. As DNA, the CDR3 is TGTGCCAGCAGCTCCCGGGGTCCGAACACCGGGGAGCTGTTTTTT. It encodes CASSSRGPNTGELFF.

The chain has TRBV6-5 and TRBJ2-3, with 10 bases aligning to TRBD1. Germline trimming cut 6 bases from V and 2 bases from J; bases unmatched to any gene: 5. CDR1 MNHEY and CDR2 SVGAGI come from the germline V gene. The CDR3 has 15 residues. CDR3: CASRDRGVTTDTQYF. CDR3 DNA sequence: TGTGCCAGCAGGGACAGGGGGGTGACCACAGATACGCAGTATTTT.

The rearrangement links TRBV15 to TRBJ1-5; TRBD1 matches 9 bases. Germline V gives CDR1 LNHNV, CDR2 YYDKDF (reference sequence). V dropped 9 bases and J dropped 1; count of bases not matched to a gene: 13. The CDR3 runs 17 residues. The CDR3 sequence is CATALRGQGKSNQPQHF. The CDR3 DNA reads TGTGCCACGGCTCTCAGGGGACAGGGAAAGAGCAATCAGCCCCAGCATTTT.

The V call is TRBV10-3, the J call TRBJ2-7; 9 bases are shared with TRBD1. This CDR3 comprises 14 residues. Germline V gives CDR1 ENHRY, CDR2 SYGVKD. J gave up 3 bases and V 4 bases, and 4 bases lay outside the gene matches. The CDR3 is CAISGPGQGYEQYF. DNA for the CDR3: TGTGCCATCAGTGGTCCGGGACAGGGCTACGAGCAGTACTTC.

The CDR3 DNA reads TGTGCCAGCAGTTTGGGACAGCTTTCGGCCGGGGAGCTGTTTTTT. It encodes CASSLGQLSAGELFF. The gene calls are TRBV6-6 and TRBJ2-2, with 7 bases matching TRBD1. Trimming cost V 4 bases and J 6 bases; bases outside gene matches: 8. Germline CDR1 MNHNY, CDR2 SVGAGI (reference sequence). The CDR3 length is 15 residues.

This clone was counted once. This chain connects TRBV6-1 to TRBJ1-6, with 7 bases lining up with TRBD1. Germline CDR1 MNHNS, CDR2 SASEGT. The length of the CDR3 is 13 residues. J lost 7 bases, V lost 10 bases, and 7 bases had no gene match. The CDR3 protein is CAIQGGPNSPLHF. Written as DNA, the CDR3 is TGTGCCATTCAGGGGGGTCCCAATTCACCCCTCCACTTT.

The rearrangement joins TRBV30 to TRBJ1-4, with TRBD1 as a possible D gene (5 bases). The CDR3 covers 16 residues. Germline assignment: CDR1 GTSNPN and CDR2 SVGIG (reference sequence). V lost 3 bases to trimming and J lost 7 bases, with 21 bases between them. The CDR3: CAWRAGTLGFGEKLFF. The CDR3 DNA is TGTGCCTGGAGGGCGGGGACCCTCGGATTCGGTGAAAAACTGTTTTTT.

This clone appeared once. V gene TRBV19 combines with J gene TRBJ2-3, with 9 bases that match TRBD1. V lost 5 bases and J lost 0; bases outside the gene matches: 9. The CDR3 loop spans 17 amino acids. Germline V lookup: CDR1 LNHDA, CDR2 SQIVND (reference sequence). CDR3 residues: CASSLRTGGISTDTQYF. CDR3 nucleotides: TGTGCCAGTAGTCTGCGAACAGGGGGCATTAGCACAGATACGCAGTATTTT. Looking up the rest from reference TRBV19 and TRBJ2-3 gives the full variable domain: DGGITQSPKYLFRKEGQNVTLSCEQNLNHDAMYWYRQDPGQGLRLIYYSQIVNDFQKGDIAEGYSVSREKKESFPLTVTSAQKNPTAFYLCASSLRTGGISTDTQYFGPGTRLTVL.

The rearrangement joins TRBV10-3 to TRBJ2-5; D unresolved. Germline CDR1 reads ENHRY; CDR2 reads SYGVKD. V gave up 3 bases and J gave up 5 bases, with 10 bases separating them. The CDR3 sequence is 13 residues long. This chain's CDR3 is CAISDSVPETQYF. CDR3 DNA sequence: TGTGCCATCAGTGATTCGGTTCCCGAGACCCAGTACTTC.